A selection of T cell receptor beta chains follows, all from one sample in a study of blood T cell repertoires in COVID-19. Method: immunoSEQ multiplex PCR; TCRdb's copy keeps in-frame clones and lacks some. The sample contains about 350,000 clones, roughly 90% of which appear only once. The sample comprised peripheral blood. The receptors stem from a woman aged 55-70 years with COVID-19, enrolled during active disease. CDR3s include the opening cysteine and the closing phenylalanine or tryptophan. Each record gives: clone size, D gene, V gene, J gene, CDR3 protein, CDR3 DNA. D genes are given only for firm matches. Clone size is shown for a subset of rows, as once, few, many or a class of expanded clone.

clone size: few
D gene: TRBD1
V gene: TRBV7-8
J gene: TRBJ1-6
CDR3 protein: CASSLGTGSGPLHF
CDR3 DNA: TGTGCCAGCAGCTTAGGGACAGGGAGCGGACCCCTCCACTTT

clone size: NA
D gene: TRBD1
V gene: TRBV6-5
J gene: TRBJ2-5
CDR3 protein: CASSKTGAAETQYF
CDR3 DNA: TGTGCCAGCAGTAAAACAGGGGCGGCGGAGACCCAGTACTTC

clone size: NA
D gene: NA
V gene: TRBV5-5
J gene: TRBJ1-3
CDR3 protein: CASTNRGGNTIYF
CDR3 DNA: TGTGCCAGCACGAATAGGGGCGGAAACACCATATATTTT

clone size: NA
D gene: TRBD1
V gene: TRBV5-6
J gene: TRBJ1-6
CDR3 protein: CASSLGTGFSPLHF
CDR3 DNA: TGTGCCAGCAGCTTGGGGACAGGGTTTTCACCCCTCCACTTT

clone size: NA
D gene: NA
V gene: TRBV7-8
J gene: TRBJ1-4
CDR3 protein: CASSLATGRNEKLFF
CDR3 DNA: TGTGCCAGCAGCTTAGCAACCGGGAGGAATGAAAAACTGTTTTTT

clone size: NA
D gene: NA
V gene: TRBV15
J gene: TRBJ1-5
CDR3 protein: CATLQFGGPNQPQHF
CDR3 DNA: TGTGCCACCCTACAGTTTGGGGGCCCCAATCAGCCCCAGCATTTT

clone size: NA
D gene: NA
V gene: TRBV4-1
J gene: TRBJ2-3
CDR3 protein: CASSQRAGTSTDTQYF
CDR3 DNA: TGCGCCAGCAGCCAACGGGCAGGGACTAGCACAGATACGCAGTATTTT

clone size: NA
D gene: NA
V gene: TRBV5-6
J gene: TRBJ1-5
CDR3 protein: CASSFRGGQPQHF
CDR3 DNA: TGTGCCAGCAGCTTCAGGGGTGGTCAGCCCCAGCATTTT

clone size: once
D gene: TRBD1
V gene: TRBV27
J gene: TRBJ1-1
CDR3 protein: CASSPEWDRVTEAFF
CDR3 DNA: TGTGCCAGCAGTCCTGAATGGGACAGGGTCACTGAAGCTTTCTTT

clone size: NA
D gene: NA
V gene: TRBV27
J gene: TRBJ2-6
CDR3 protein: CASSRPLASGANVLTF
CDR3 DNA: TGTGCCAGCAGCCGACCGCTAGCGTCCGGGGCCAACGTCCTGACTTTC

clone size: NA
D gene: TRBD1
V gene: TRBV6-5
J gene: TRBJ2-7
CDR3 protein: CASGRDRGRYEQYF
CDR3 DNA: TGTGCCAGCGGGCGGGACAGGGGACGATACGAGCAGTACTTC

clone size: NA
D gene: NA
V gene: TRBV9
J gene: TRBJ1-2
CDR3 protein: CASSIRDSGNGYTF
CDR3 DNA: TGTGCCAGCAGCATACGGGACTCCGGGAATGGCTACACCTTC

clone size: NA
D gene: NA
V gene: TRBV28
J gene: TRBJ2-5
CDR3 protein: CASSLYPGPETQYF
CDR3 DNA: TGTGCCAGCAGTTTATATCCAGGGCCTGAGACCCAGTACTTC

clone size: NA
D gene: TRBD1
V gene: TRBV5-1
J gene: TRBJ1-6
CDR3 protein: CASSSQGALSSYNSPLHF
CDR3 DNA: TGCGCCAGCAGCTCGCAGGGGGCTTTGAGCTCCTATAATTCACCCCTCCACTTT

clone size: NA
D gene: NA
V gene: TRBV6-5
J gene: TRBJ1-6
CDR3 protein: CASSGGSYNSPLHF
CDR3 DNA: TGTGCCAGCAGCGGAGGCTCCTATAATTCACCCCTCCACTTT

clone size: NA
D gene: NA
V gene: TRBV21-1
J gene: TRBJ1-5
CDR3 protein: CASSKLGVGGRSSNQPQHF
CDR3 DNA: TGTGCCAGCAGCAAATTAGGGGTGGGAGGGAGGAGTAGCAATCAGCCCCAGCATTTT

clone size: NA
D gene: NA
V gene: TRBV9
J gene: TRBJ2-3
CDR3 protein: CASSVASDTQYF
CDR3 DNA: TGTGCCAGCAGCGTAGCTTCCGATACGCAGTATTTT

clone size: NA
D gene: TRBD1
V gene: TRBV7-9
J gene: TRBJ1-2
CDR3 protein: CASSPIPGRGRAGYTF
CDR3 DNA: TGTGCCAGCAGCCCCATTCCGGGCAGGGGGAGAGCTGGCTACACCTTC

clone size: NA
D gene: NA
V gene: TRBV14
J gene: TRBJ1-6
CDR3 protein: CASSQLIGGNSPLHF
CDR3 DNA: TGTGCCAGCAGCCAGCTCATCGGGGGGAATTCACCCCTCCACTTT

clone size: NA
D gene: NA
V gene: TRBV6-6
J gene: TRBJ2-5
CDR3 protein: CASSPGLGETQYF
CDR3 DNA: TGTGCCAGCAGTCCTGGCCTAGGAGAGACCCAGTACTTC

clone size: NA
D gene: TRBD1
V gene: TRBV18
J gene: TRBJ1-4
CDR3 protein: CASSPRSRGMVEKLFF
CDR3 DNA: TGTGCCAGCTCACCCCGGAGCAGGGGGATGGTTGAAAAACTGTTTTTT

clone size: NA
D gene: TRBD1
V gene: TRBV9
J gene: TRBJ1-1
CDR3 protein: CASSVDPGGTEAFF
CDR3 DNA: TGTGCCAGCAGCGTAGATCCAGGGGGCACTGAAGCTTTCTTT

clone size: NA
D gene: TRBD1
V gene: TRBV5-1
J gene: TRBJ2-2
CDR3 protein: CASSYGQGETGELFF
CDR3 DNA: TGCGCCAGCAGCTATGGACAGGGAGAGACCGGGGAGCTGTTTTTT

clone size: NA
D gene: NA
V gene: TRBV7-9
J gene: TRBJ2-5
CDR3 protein: CASSLAKRPQETQYF
CDR3 DNA: TGTGCCAGCAGCTTAGCGAAGCGGCCACAAGAGACCCAGTACTTC

clone size: NA
D gene: TRBD1
V gene: TRBV6-5
J gene: TRBJ1-2
CDR3 protein: CAIEPGQGFGYTF
CDR3 DNA: TGTGCCATCGAACCGGGACAGGGTTTTGGCTACACCTTC

clone size: NA
D gene: TRBD2
V gene: TRBV19
J gene: TRBJ2-6
CDR3 protein: CASSIVQGGTGANVLTF
CDR3 DNA: TGTGCCAGTAGTATAGTTCAGGGAGGGACTGGGGCCAACGTCCTGACTTTC

clone size: NA
D gene: TRBD2
V gene: TRBV4-1
J gene: TRBJ2-3
CDR3 protein: CASSHIAGGSGDTQYF
CDR3 DNA: TGCGCCAGCAGCCATATAGCGGGGGGGAGTGGAGATACGCAGTATTTT

clone size: NA
D gene: NA
V gene: TRBV28
J gene: TRBJ1-5
CDR3 protein: CASSLLNQPQHF
CDR3 DNA: TGTGCCAGCAGTCTACTAAATCAGCCCCAGCATTTT